These T cell receptor beta chains were read from a single sample in a study of blood T cell repertoires in COVID-19. The assay was immunoSEQ multiplex PCR, and TCRdb's table has in-frame clones only and misses some. The repertoire holds 250,000 to 350,000 clones, with 89% as singletons. Material for sequencing was peripheral blood. The receptors were gathered from a woman between 35 and 50 years old who had recovered from COVID-19. CDR3s include the opening cysteine and the closing phenylalanine or tryptophan. A D gene is named only where the DNA matches it firmly. Size values are once, few and many counts, or a class for expanded clones, and some rows have none.

V gene: TRBV9; D gene: -; clone size: few; J gene: TRBJ2-3; CDR3 protein: CASSVAWGDSTDTQYF; CDR3 DNA: TGTGCCAGCAGCGTAGCTTGGGGGGATAGCACAGATACGCAGTATTTT
V gene: TRBV7-9; D gene: -; clone size: -; J gene: TRBJ1-4; CDR3 protein: CASSHRTDDREKLFF; CDR3 DNA: TGTGCCAGCAGCCACCGGACAGACGACCGGGAAAAACTGTTTTTT
V gene: TRBV9; D gene: TRBD2; clone size: -; J gene: TRBJ2-1; CDR3 protein: CASSSGRVDNEQFF; CDR3 DNA: TGTGCCAGCAGTAGCGGGAGGGTTGACAATGAGCAGTTCTTC
V gene: TRBV9; D gene: TRBD2; clone size: -; J gene: TRBJ2-1; CDR3 protein: CASSEGTSGSSYNEQFF; CDR3 DNA: TGTGCCAGCAGCGAGGGGACTAGCGGGAGCTCCTACAATGAGCAGTTCTTC
V gene: TRBV5-1; D gene: -; clone size: -; J gene: TRBJ2-2; CDR3 protein: CASSVVSGTGELFF; CDR3 DNA: TGCGCCAGCAGCGTAGTCAGCGGCACCGGGGAGCTGTTTTTT
V gene: TRBV30; D gene: -; clone size: -; J gene: TRBJ1-4; CDR3 protein: CAWNRIGEKLFF; CDR3 DNA: TGTGCCTGGAATAGGATCGGGGAAAAACTGTTTTTT
V gene: TRBV2; D gene: TRBD1; clone size: -; J gene: TRBJ1-2; CDR3 protein: CASSVGGQGGGYTF; CDR3 DNA: TGTGCCAGCAGTGTTGGGGGCCAGGGGGGCGGCTACACCTTC
V gene: TRBV11-3; D gene: -; clone size: -; J gene: TRBJ1-2; CDR3 protein: CASSFSGFYGYTF; CDR3 DNA: TGTGCCAGCAGCTTCAGCGGCTTCTATGGCTACACCTTC
V gene: TRBV2; D gene: -; clone size: -; J gene: TRBJ2-3; CDR3 protein: CASSAQGTTGDTQYF; CDR3 DNA: TGTGCCAGCAGTGCTCAGGGGACCACGGGGGATACGCAGTATTTT
V gene: TRBV7-3; D gene: -; clone size: -; J gene: TRBJ2-2; CDR3 protein: CASSSSNTGELFF; CDR3 DNA: TGTGCCAGCAGCTCCTCGAACACCGGGGAGCTGTTTTTT
V gene: TRBV4-1; D gene: TRBD1; clone size: once; J gene: TRBJ2-7; CDR3 protein: CASSQRQGYEQYF; CDR3 DNA: TGCGCCAGCAGCCAACGACAGGGCTACGAGCAGTACTTC
V gene: TRBV5-1; D gene: TRBD1; clone size: once; J gene: TRBJ2-5; CDR3 protein: CASSDPTGFGETQYF; CDR3 DNA: TGCGCCAGCAGCGACCCGACAGGGTTTGGCGAGACCCAGTACTTC
V gene: TRBV2; D gene: TRBD2; clone size: once; J gene: TRBJ2-1; CDR3 protein: CASRSGLGNEQFF; CDR3 DNA: TGTGCCAGCAGGTCGGGACTAGGGAATGAGCAGTTCTTC
V gene: TRBV4-2; D gene: TRBD2; clone size: -; J gene: TRBJ2-5; CDR3 protein: CASSLGTSGSGEETQYF; CDR3 DNA: TGTGCCAGCAGCCTCGGGACTAGCGGGAGTGGAGAGGAGACCCAGTACTTC
V gene: TRBV2; D gene: -; clone size: -; J gene: TRBJ1-1; CDR3 protein: CASSDLGPNTEAFF; CDR3 DNA: TGTGCCAGCAGTGATCTGGGGCCAAACACTGAAGCTTTCTTT
V gene: TRBV18; D gene: -; clone size: -; J gene: TRBJ1-6; CDR3 protein: CASSSGNNSPLHF; CDR3 DNA: TGTGCCAGCTCATCCGGGAATAATTCACCCCTCCACTTT
V gene: TRBV5-1; D gene: -; clone size: -; J gene: TRBJ2-7; CDR3 protein: CASSPDGGSAYEQYF; CDR3 DNA: TGCGCCAGCAGCCCGGATGGGGGCTCAGCCTACGAGCAGTACTTC
V gene: TRBV28; D gene: TRBD1; clone size: -; J gene: TRBJ2-2; CDR3 protein: CASRTDRANTGELFF; CDR3 DNA: TGTGCCAGCAGAACGGACAGGGCGAACACCGGGGAGCTGTTTTTT
V gene: TRBV30; D gene: TRBD2; clone size: few; J gene: TRBJ2-2; CDR3 protein: CAWSVWRTSDFRELFF; CDR3 DNA: TGTGCCTGGAGTGTATGGAGGACTAGCGATTTCCGGGAGCTGTTTTTT
V gene: TRBV24-1; D gene: -; clone size: -; J gene: TRBJ1-1; CDR3 protein: CATRGGANTEAFF; CDR3 DNA: TGTGCCACACGGGGGGGGGCGAACACTGAAGCTTTCTTT
V gene: TRBV2; D gene: TRBD2; clone size: few; J gene: TRBJ2-1; CDR3 protein: CASGTSGNNNEQFF; CDR3 DNA: TGTGCCAGCGGGACTAGCGGGAATAACAATGAGCAGTTCTTC
V gene: TRBV30; D gene: -; clone size: -; J gene: TRBJ2-3; CDR3 protein: CAWRQGWSTDTQYF; CDR3 DNA: TGTGCCTGGAGGCAGGGTTGGAGCACAGATACGCAGTATTTT
V gene: TRBV15; D gene: -; clone size: -; J gene: TRBJ2-5; CDR3 protein: CATSRDWAQETQYF; CDR3 DNA: TGTGCCACCAGCAGAGATTGGGCACAAGAGACCCAGTACTTC
V gene: TRBV7-8; D gene: -; clone size: -; J gene: TRBJ1-5; CDR3 protein: CASSPRGATNQPQHF; CDR3 DNA: TGTGCCAGCAGCCCCAGGGGTGCCACTAATCAGCCCCAGCATTTT
V gene: TRBV3-1/TRBV3-2; D gene: -; clone size: -; J gene: TRBJ1-5; CDR3 protein: CASSQGRSRQPQHF; CDR3 DNA: TGTGCCAGCAGCCAAGGCCGCTCCCGGCAGCCCCAGCATTTT
V gene: TRBV19; D gene: -; clone size: few; J gene: TRBJ1-2; CDR3 protein: CASKEQGAIYGYTF; CDR3 DNA: TGTGCCAGTAAGGAACAGGGAGCTATCTATGGCTACACCTTC
V gene: TRBV7-9; D gene: -; clone size: -; J gene: TRBJ1-6; CDR3 protein: CASSLYSVEVGSPLHF; CDR3 DNA: TGTGCCAGCAGCTTATACTCTGTGGAGGTGGGCTCACCCCTCCACTTT
V gene: TRBV5-4; D gene: TRBD1; clone size: -; J gene: TRBJ1-5; CDR3 protein: CASSDTDRGGNQPQHF; CDR3 DNA: TGTGCCAGCAGCGATACCGACAGGGGGGGCAATCAGCCCCAGCATTTT
V gene: TRBV5-5; D gene: -; clone size: -; J gene: TRBJ2-3; CDR3 protein: CASSLESADTQYF; CDR3 DNA: TGTGCCAGCAGCTTGGAAAGCGCAGATACGCAGTATTTT
V gene: TRBV6-6; D gene: -; clone size: -; J gene: TRBJ2-1; CDR3 protein: CASSYGQSYNEQFF; CDR3 DNA: TGTGCCAGCAGTTACGGGCAGTCCTACAATGAGCAGTTCTTC
V gene: TRBV7-8; D gene: -; clone size: -; J gene: TRBJ1-4; CDR3 protein: CASSPRGPQDPLSEKLFF; CDR3 DNA: TGTGCCAGCAGCCCGCGGGGACCGCAGGACCCCCTTTCGGAAAAACTGTTTTTT
V gene: TRBV15; D gene: -; clone size: -; J gene: TRBJ2-1; CDR3 protein: CATSRARKWSRSYNEQFF; CDR3 DNA: TGTGCCACCAGCAGAGCGAGAAAATGGTCACGCTCCTACAATGAGCAGTTCTTC
V gene: TRBV12-3/TRBV12-4; D gene: -; clone size: -; J gene: TRBJ2-5; CDR3 protein: CASRVEETQYF; CDR3 DNA: TGTGCCAGCAGAGTAGAAGAGACCCAGTACTTC
V gene: TRBV2; D gene: TRBD1; clone size: -; J gene: TRBJ1-1; CDR3 protein: CASNIGQVGTEAFF; CDR3 DNA: TGTGCCAGCAACATAGGACAGGTCGGCACTGAAGCTTTCTTT
V gene: TRBV7-6; D gene: TRBD2; clone size: once; J gene: TRBJ2-7; CDR3 protein: CASSPVLTSHEQYF; CDR3 DNA: TGTGCCAGCAGCCCGGTCCTGACTAGCCACGAGCAGTACTTC
V gene: TRBV19; D gene: -; clone size: -; J gene: TRBJ2-1; CDR3 protein: CASSTGESYNEQFF; CDR3 DNA: TGTGCCAGTAGTACCGGGGAATCCTACAATGAGCAGTTCTTC
V gene: TRBV19; D gene: TRBD2; clone size: -; J gene: TRBJ2-1; CDR3 protein: CASSIHSGSPAGEQFF; CDR3 DNA: TGTGCCAGTAGTATCCATAGCGGGAGCCCCGCGGGTGAGCAGTTCTTC
V gene: TRBV18; D gene: -; clone size: -; J gene: TRBJ2-7; CDR3 protein: CASSPDTEQYF; CDR3 DNA: TGTGCCAGCTCACCCGACACCGAGCAGTACTTC
V gene: TRBV6-1; D gene: -; clone size: -; J gene: TRBJ2-7; CDR3 protein: CASSEAPFYEQYF; CDR3 DNA: TGTGCCAGCAGTGAAGCCCCCTTTTACGAGCAGTACTTC
V gene: TRBV5-1; D gene: TRBD2; clone size: -; J gene: TRBJ2-1; CDR3 protein: CASSKRLAGDTYNEQFF; CDR3 DNA: TGCGCCAGCAGCAAGAGACTAGCGGGAGATACCTACAATGAGCAGTTCTTC
V gene: TRBV5-4; D gene: TRBD2; clone size: -; J gene: TRBJ2-3; CDR3 protein: CASSGGLPDTQYF; CDR3 DNA: TGTGCCAGCAGCGGGGGACTACCAGATACGCAGTATTTT
V gene: TRBV6-2/TRBV6-3; D gene: -; clone size: -; J gene: TRBJ1-5; CDR3 protein: CASSDAGFGNQPQHF; CDR3 DNA: TGTGCCAGCAGCGACGCGGGGTTTGGCAATCAGCCCCAGCATTTT
V gene: TRBV7-9; D gene: -; clone size: -; J gene: TRBJ2-7; CDR3 protein: CASSLEVGSSYEQYF; CDR3 DNA: TGTGCCAGCAGCTTAGAAGTGGGCAGTTCCTACGAGCAGTACTTC